This is a list of T cell receptor beta chains from one sample in a study of T cells in Graves' hyperthyroidism and ophthalmopathy. In TCRdb, the multiplex PCR reads were re-called with MiXCR into one record per CDR3 protein. This sample has over 700,000 distinct CDR3 sequences, with 38% found just once. The sample taken for sequencing was blood. The receptors originated from a man younger than 30 with Graves' hyperthyroidism. CDR3s include the opening cysteine and the closing phenylalanine or tryptophan. D genes are given only for firm matches. Some rows mark clone size as missing; the rest say once, few, many or name a class of expanded clone.

v_call	clone_size	j_call	d_call	cdr3_aa	cdr3_nt
TRBV5-1	few	TRBJ2-6	NA	CASRGDRSDPGANVLTF	TGCGCCAGCAGAGGAGACAGATCGGATCCTGGGGCCAACGTCCTGACTTTC
TRBV29-1	many	TRBJ2-2	NA	CSVEVGHRTGELFF	TGCAGCGTTGAAGTAGGACACAGGACCGGGGAGCTGTTTTTT
TRBV20-1	many	TRBJ1-6	NA	CSARRDTNSPLHF	TGCAGTGCTAGAAGGGACACAAATTCGCCCCTCCACTTT
TRBV2	NA	TRBJ2-7	TRBD2	CASSRAPGLAGGSYEQYF	TGTGCCAGCAGCCGCGCCCCGGGACTAGCGGGAGGGTCCTACGAGCAGTACTTC
TRBV7-9	many	TRBJ2-7	TRBD1	CASSSLQGSEQYF	TGTGCCAGCAGCTCCTTACAGGGGAGCGAGCAGTACTTC
TRBV7-8	few	TRBJ2-7	NA	CASSPLGTEQYF	TGTGCCAGCAGCCCTCTTGGAACCGAGCAGTACTTC
TRBV5-1	few	TRBJ1-6	NA	CASSRTVSSYNSPLHF	TGCGCCAGCAGCCGGACAGTGTCCTCCTATAATTCACCCCTCCACTTT
TRBV19	NA	TRBJ2-7	NA	CASSMDGTKTYEQYF	TGTGCCAGTAGTATGGACGGTACGAAGACCTACGAGCAGTACTTC
TRBV7-9	NA	TRBJ2-7	TRBD1	CASSLSDRDYEQYF	TGTGCCAGCAGCCTAAGCGACAGGGACTACGAGCAGTACTTC
TRBV13	few	TRBJ1-2	NA	CASSASGGYTF	TGTGCCAGCAGCGCGTCGGGTGGCTACACCTTC
TRBV29-1	many	TRBJ2-7	NA	CSVEEGGTDTYEQYF	TGCAGCGTTGAGGAGGGGGGGACTGATACCTACGAGCAGTACTTC
TRBV15	many	TRBJ1-1	NA	CATSPVGMNTEAFF	TGTGCCACCAGCCCCGTAGGGATGAACACTGAAGCTTTCTTT
TRBV25-1	NA	TRBJ2-1	TRBD1	CASIRSGGQGYNEQFF	TGTGCCAGCATACGCTCAGGGGGCCAAGGATACAATGAGCAGTTCTTC
TRBV5-5	NA	TRBJ1-6	NA	CASSPGLAHNSPLHF	TGTGCCAGCAGCCCGGGACTGGCCCACAATTCACCCCTCCACTTT
TRBV9	many	TRBJ1-2	NA	CARALRSGQYGYTF	TGTGCCAGGGCACTGAGATCGGGCCAGTATGGCTACACCTTC
TRBV6-5	NA	TRBJ2-6	NA	CASSLLANGANVLTF	TGTGCCAGCAGTCTCCTGGCGAACGGGGCCAACGTCCTGACTTTC
TRBV9	NA	TRBJ1-1	TRBD1	CASSPQGRGMNTEAFF	TGTGCCAGCAGCCCACAGGGGCGCGGTATGAACACTGAAGCTTTCTTT
TRBV14	few	TRBJ1-1	NA	CASSQEDFTEAFF	TGTGCCAGCAGCCAAGAGGATTTCACTGAAGCTTTCTTT
TRBV2	NA	TRBJ1-1	NA	CASTTGHYTEAFF	TGTGCCAGCACTACAGGCCACTACACTGAAGCTTTCTTT
TRBV5-1	many	TRBJ2-7	NA	CASSQTAEDEQYF	TGCGCCAGCAGCCAAACCGCGGAGGACGAGCAGTACTTC
TRBV12-3/TRBV12-4	many	TRBJ2-7	NA	CASSLAGGLYEQYF	TGTGCCAGCAGTTTAGCTGGGGGGCTGTACGAGCAGTACTTC
TRBV4-3	once	TRBJ2-5	TRBD2	CASSQVRRGGTETQYF	TGCGCCAGCAGCCAAGTAAGGCGGGGGGGCACAGAGACCCAGTACTTC
TRBV12-3/TRBV12-4	NA	TRBJ1-3	NA	CASTHWEERNTIYF	TGTGCCAGCACTCATTGGGAAGAAAGAAACACCATATATTTT
TRBV7-9	few	TRBJ2-2	NA	CASSLGTAPENTGELFF	TGTGCCAGCAGCTTAGGGACAGCTCCTGAGAACACCGGGGAGCTGTTTTTT
TRBV7-9	few	TRBJ1-3	NA	CASSRGGGIDSGNTIYF	TGTGCCAGCAGCAGGGGTGGGGGAATTGACTCTGGAAACACCATATATTTT
TRBV11-3	NA	TRBJ1-1	NA	CASSGWVRGKTEAFF	TGTGCCAGCAGCGGGTGGGTCCGGGGTAAAACTGAAGCTTTCTTT
TRBV7-9	many	TRBJ1-4	NA	CASSLGSREKLFF	TGTGCCAGCAGCTTAGGGTCCAGAGAAAAACTGTTTTTT
TRBV10-1	NA	TRBJ2-7	NA	CASSRVEGAYEQYF	TGCGCCAGCAGCCGGGTGGAAGGAGCTTACGAGCAGTACTTC
TRBV9	few	TRBJ2-5	NA	CASSQVEAGKHETQYF	TGTGCCAGCAGCCAAGTAGAGGCAGGGAAGCACGAGACCCAGTACTTC
TRBV7-9	many	TRBJ1-5	TRBD1	CASSLETGGGNQPQHF	TGTGCCAGCAGCTTAGAGACAGGGGGAGGCAATCAGCCCCAGCATTTT
TRBV5-1	NA	TRBJ1-1	TRBD1	CASRQQGFYTEAFF	TGCGCCAGCAGGCAACAGGGGTTTTACACTGAAGCTTTCTTT
TRBV15	NA	TRBJ2-6	NA	CATSRDRAGGANVLTF	TGTGCCACCAGCAGAGATCGGGCAGGGGGGGCCAACGTCCTGACTTTC
TRBV3-1	NA	TRBJ2-7	TRBD2	CASSPPSGTYEQYF	TGTGCCAGCAGCCCGCCTAGCGGGACCTACGAGCAGTACTTC
TRBV29-1	many	TRBJ2-7	TRBD1	CSVEDTGGYEQYF	TGCAGCGTTGAAGATACAGGGGGCTACGAGCAGTACTTC
TRBV7-9	NA	TRBJ2-5	NA	CASTPPGPRGETQYF	TGTGCCAGCACCCCACCAGGACCCCGGGGAGAGACCCAGTACTTC
TRBV7-8	NA	TRBJ1-1	NA	CASSRYSGDDQAFF	TGTGCCAGCAGCCGTTACTCCGGGGATGATCAAGCTTTCTTT
TRBV29-1	many	TRBJ1-5	NA	CSVATARDQPQHF	TGCAGCGTTGCGACAGCACGGGATCAGCCCCAGCATTTT